Following are 3 T cell receptor beta chains from one sample sequenced in a study of radiation and T cells in renal cell carcinoma. Stated time point: blood 2 weeks post-SBRT. Treatment of the sample: 15 Gy SBRT to primary tumor, nephrectomy 4 weeks later. Profiled with immunoSEQ multiplex PCR; TCRdb holds only in-frame clones, not every one. The data contain some 72,000 clones, over 80% of them singletons. Sequences were derived from blood, sampled from a patient whose treatment included radiotherapy and nephrectomy. These receptors were obtained from a man in his 60s with renal cell carcinoma.

The chain employs TRBV5-1 and TRBJ2-1, with TRBD2 matching 7 bases. Germline V gene sequence: CDR1 SGHRS, CDR2 YFSETQ. The length of the CDR3 is 13 residues. The trim removed 4 bases at V and 6 bases at J, leaving 4 bases unmatched. CDR3 protein: CASSMSGTNEQFF. The CDR3, as DNA: TGCGCCAGCAGCATGAGCGGGACCAATGAGCAGTTCTTC.

This chain joins TRBV5-1 and TRBJ1-5; the match to TRBD1 covers 8 bases. The CDR3 runs 15 residues. CDR1 is SGHRS, CDR2 YFSETQ, per germline. With V trimmed by 4 bases and J by 4 bases, 7 bases remained unmatched. The CDR3 sequence: CASSLQGADNQPQHF. DNA for the CDR3: TGCGCCAGCAGCCTCCAGGGGGCGGATAATCAGCCCCAGCATTTT.

CDR3 nucleotide sequence: TGCGCCAGCAGCTTCCCCAGGGGGAACACCGGGGAGCTGTTTTTT. Its protein is CASSFPRGNTGELFF. This chain links TRBV5-1 with TRBJ2-2, with D possibly matching TRBD1 (6 bases). The CDR3 is made up of 15 amino acids. Germline lookup yields CDR1 SGHRS and CDR2 YFSETQ. Between the trimmed V and J ends, which lost 2 bases and 1 base, there was a span of 9 bases. Full variable domain (rest looked up from reference TRBV5-1 and TRBJ2-2): KAGVTQTPRYLIKTRGQQVTLSCSPISGHRSVSWYQQTPGQGLQFLFEYFSETQRNKGNFPGRFSGRQFSNSRSEMNVSTLELGDSALYLCASSFPRGNTGELFFGEGSRLTVL.